The sequence of this TCR beta chain was determined in a study of identical twins. General study results and limits: Out-of-frame alpha sequences common to twins were enriched for low generation probability.

TCRdb re-called the 5' RACE reads with MiXCR, one entry per CDR3 protein. The sample includes under 400,000 distinct CDR3 sequences, about 10% of them seen just once. Concerning this clonotype: Its antigen is unknown.

The V segment lost 5 bases and the J segment 0 bases; nucleotides outside the gene matches: 12. CDR3 size: 20 residues. CDR1 is MNHEY and CDR2 is SMNVEV in the germline V gene (reference sequence). The receptor's source is a woman between 50 and 59 years old in good health. Sequences were obtained from naive T cells sorted from blood. The rearrangement uses TRBV27 and TRBJ2-3; 15 positions match TRBD2. In DNA, the CDR3 is TGTGCCAGCAGTCGAAGGGGACTAGCGGGAGGTCAGGCAAGCACAGATACGCAGTATTTT. Protein sequence: CASSRRGLAGGQASTDTQYF.